Listed below are T cell receptor beta chains from one sample, sequenced in a study of beta chain features in type 1 diabetes. Measured with immunoSEQ multiplex PCR; TCRdb has only the in-frame clones, and not every one. The repertoire holds a few hundred thousand clones, with around 10% as singletons. The sample taken for sequencing was naive CD4+ T cells from blood. Every receptor here comes from a woman aged 30 to 39 in good health. Each CDR3 is given with its conserved first and last residue. A D gene is named only where the DNA matches it firmly. Clone size appears in some rows only: once, few, many, or a class for an expanded clone.

d_call	clone_size	v_call	j_call	cdr3_nt	cdr3_aa
.	few	TRBV5-6	TRBJ1-1	TGTGCCAGCAGCTCGACACCGAACACTGAAGCTTTCTTT	CASSSTPNTEAFF
.	.	TRBV7-2	TRBJ1-1	TGTGCCAGCAGCTTAAACCCAGCGGGTACTGAAGCTTTCTTT	CASSLNPAGTEAFF
.	few	TRBV5-1	TRBJ2-3	TGCGCCAGCGATGGCGGGGTTTCCACAGATACGCAGTATTTT	CASDGGVSTDTQYF
TRBD1	few	TRBV23-1	TRBJ2-7	TGCGCCAGCAGTCAATCGGCTTCAGGGACAGGGATCTACGAGCAGTACTTC	CASSQSASGTGIYEQYF
TRBD2	.	TRBV4-2	TRBJ2-1	TGTGCCAGCAGCCAACCTAGCGGGAGCGATGAGCAGTTCTTC	CASSQPSGSDEQFF
.	.	TRBV25-1	TRBJ2-1	TGTGCCAGCAGCCGGAGCGGCCACAGATACAATGAGCAGTTCTTC	CASSRSGHRYNEQFF
.	.	TRBV6-6	TRBJ2-6	TGTGCCAGCACCAAGTCGGGTAGGGCCAACGTCCTGACTTTC	CASTKSGRANVLTF
TRBD1	few	TRBV5-1	TRBJ2-7	TGCGCCAGCAGCCTGGGACAGGGGGCTCACGAGCAGTACTTC	CASSLGQGAHEQYF
TRBD1	.	TRBV6-6	TRBJ2-7	TGTGCCAGCAGGGTGACAGGACAGGGCACCTACGAGCAGTACTTC	CASRVTGQGTYEQYF
TRBD1	.	TRBV7-9	TRBJ2-7	TGTGCCAGCAGCTTAACCTTGGACAGGGTCTACTTC	CASSLTLDRVYF
TRBD1	few	TRBV11-2	TRBJ2-7	TGTGCCAGCAGCTTAGCCGGGACAGAATCCTACGAGCAGTACTTC	CASSLAGTESYEQYF
TRBD2	.	TRBV7-7	TRBJ2-1	TGTGCTAGCAGCTTGACTAGCGGGGATGAGCAGTTCTTC	CASSLTSGDEQFF
TRBD2	.	TRBV7-2	TRBJ2-7	TGTGCCAGCAGCTTTTTCCTAGCGGGAGGGCCGGGATACGAGCAGTACTTC	CASSFFLAGGPGYEQYF
TRBD1	.	TRBV28	TRBJ2-5	TGTGCCAGCATTACAGGGGGCGGTGGGGAGACCCAGTACTTC	CASITGGGGETQYF
.	.	TRBV11-2	TRBJ2-1	TGTGCCAGCAGCTTAGCCCCCAGGCGGGCGTACAACAATGAGCAGTTCTTC	CASSLAPRRAYNNEQFF
TRBD2	few	TRBV7-6	TRBJ2-1	TGTGCCAGCAGCTTACTAGCGGGAGGTGGGAATGAGCAGTTCTTC	CASSLLAGGGNEQFF
TRBD2	few	TRBV29-1	TRBJ2-1	TGCAGCGTAGGACTAGGGGCCAATGAGCAGTTCTTC	CSVGLGANEQFF
.	.	TRBV19	TRBJ2-1	TGTGCCAGTAGTATGGACTCCGTGAGCTCCTACAATGAGCAGTTCTTC	CASSMDSVSSYNEQFF
TRBD2	.	TRBV4-2	TRBJ2-2	TGTGCCAGCAGCCAAGATATTGGCCGGGAGGGCCGGGGGACCGGGGAGCTGTTTTTT	CASSQDIGREGRGTGELFF
.	.	TRBV6-6	TRBJ1-2	TGTGCCAGCAAGGAACTCAGACAGGACTATGGCTACACCTTC	CASKELRQDYGYTF
.	many	TRBV30	TRBJ1-1	TGTGCCTGGATGATAGAGGGATGGGCTTTCTTT	CAWMIEGWAFF
TRBD1	.	TRBV5-6	TRBJ1-2	TGTGCCAGCAGCCCCGACAGGGACGGCTACACCTTC	CASSPDRDGYTF
TRBD2	few	TRBV28	TRBJ2-5	TGTGCCAGCAGTTTACTAGCGGCCCAAGAGACCCAGTACTTC	CASSLLAAQETQYF
TRBD1	.	TRBV4-1	TRBJ2-2	TGCGCCAGCAGTAAGGGGACAGGGAACACCGGGGAGCTGTTTTTT	CASSKGTGNTGELFF
.	.	TRBV12-2	TRBJ1-2	TGTGCAAGTCGCTTACCGCGCGGGGGATGCTATGGCTACACCTTC	CASRLPRGGCYGYTF
TRBD1	few	TRBV29-1	TRBJ2-7	TGCAGCGTTGGTGGGACAGCCAGCTCCTACGAGCAGTACTTC	CSVGGTASSYEQYF
TRBD1	few	TRBV7-3	TRBJ2-3	TGTGCCAGCAGCTTAAACGGACAGGGGACAGATACGCAGTATTTT	CASSLNGQGTDTQYF
TRBD1	few	TRBV4-2	TRBJ1-4	TGTGCCAGCAGCCAAGCAGTACAGGGGGACGAAAAACTGTTTTTT	CASSQAVQGDEKLFF
TRBD2	.	TRBV30	TRBJ2-7	TGTGCCGGTCGGAACCTAGCGGGAGTAAACCCCTACGAGCAGTACTTC	CAGRNLAGVNPYEQYF
TRBD2	.	TRBV5-4	TRBJ2-1	TGTGCCAGCAGCCCAGGGACGGGAGGGCCTAGCTTTAATGAGCAGTTCTTC	CASSPGTGGPSFNEQFF
TRBD2	.	TRBV30	TRBJ2-3	TGTGCCTGGATGGGGCGGGAGGGTACGCAGTATTTT	CAWMGREGTQYF
TRBD2	.	TRBV7-3	TRBJ2-3	TGTGCCAGCAGCTCGCTAGCGGGGAGCACAGATACGCAGTATTTT	CASSSLAGSTDTQYF